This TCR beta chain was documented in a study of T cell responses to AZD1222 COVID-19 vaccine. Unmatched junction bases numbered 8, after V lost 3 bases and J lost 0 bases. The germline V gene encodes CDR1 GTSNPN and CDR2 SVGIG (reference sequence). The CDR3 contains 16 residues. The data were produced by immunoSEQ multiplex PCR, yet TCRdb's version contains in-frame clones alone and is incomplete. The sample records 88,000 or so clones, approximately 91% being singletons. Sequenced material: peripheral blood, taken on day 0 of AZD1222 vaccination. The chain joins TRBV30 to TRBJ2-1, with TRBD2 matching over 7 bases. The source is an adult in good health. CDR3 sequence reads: CAWSEIAGSSYNEQFF. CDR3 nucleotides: TGTGCCTGGAGCGAAATAGCGGGTAGCTCCTACAATGAGCAGTTCTTC.